What follows is one TCR beta chain and its context. Antigen: not known. TCRdb's copy holds only in-frame clones and misses some; the assay was immunoSEQ multiplex PCR. Of 150,000 to 160,000 clones listed, roughly nine tenths were seen once; the top ten hold approximately 17%. The data were taken from a study of T cell responses to AZD1222 COVID-19 vaccine. Across the study: Recipients boosted at about 4 weeks or about 12 weeks are pooled. Findings and caveats of the study: The donors showed a predominance of white British ancestry and of females, with possible underestimation of clonal diversity. Of the AZD1222 recipients, only five to seven were seropositive at baseline.

V lost 4 bases and J 5 bases, leaving 16 bases between the germline ends. This CDR3 contains 15 residues. Germline V CDR1 and CDR2: SGHNT, YYREEE (reference sequence). The material was peripheral blood, obtained on day 0 of AZD1222 vaccination. The source of this sequence is an adult in good health. The chain employs TRBV5-4 and TRBJ2-1; TRBD2 is a possible D gene (7 bases). CDR3 residues: CASSPGGRGNNEQFF. The DNA for the CDR3 is TGTGCCAGCAGCCCCGGGGGGCGGGGGAACAATGAGCAGTTCTTC.